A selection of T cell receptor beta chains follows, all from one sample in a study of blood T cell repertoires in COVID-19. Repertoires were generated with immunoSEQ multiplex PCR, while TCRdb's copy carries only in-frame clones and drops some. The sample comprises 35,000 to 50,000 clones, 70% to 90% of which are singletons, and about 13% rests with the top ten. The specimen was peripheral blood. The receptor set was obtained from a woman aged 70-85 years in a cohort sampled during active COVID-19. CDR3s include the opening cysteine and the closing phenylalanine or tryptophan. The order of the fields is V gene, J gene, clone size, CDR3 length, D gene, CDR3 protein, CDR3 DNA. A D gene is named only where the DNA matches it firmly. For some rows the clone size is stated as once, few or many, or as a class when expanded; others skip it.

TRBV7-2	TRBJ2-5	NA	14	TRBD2	CASSFGTMRETQYF	TGTGCCAGCAGCTTCGGGACTATGAGAGAGACCCAGTACTTC
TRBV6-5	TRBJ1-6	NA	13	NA	CASMSSYNSPLHF	TGTGCCAGCATGAGCTCCTATAATTCACCCCTCCACTTT
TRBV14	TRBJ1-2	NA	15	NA	CASSQDRGGHYGYTF	TGTGCCAGCAGCCAAGATAGGGGGGGTCACTATGGCTACACCTTC
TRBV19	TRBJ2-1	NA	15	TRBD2	CASRGEAGGPYEQFF	TGTGCCAGTAGGGGCGAGGCGGGAGGGCCCTATGAGCAGTTCTTC
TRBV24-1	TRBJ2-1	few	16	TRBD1	CATSDPGQGRSYEQFF	TGTGCCACCAGTGACCCCGGACAGGGACGAAGCTATGAGCAGTTCTTC
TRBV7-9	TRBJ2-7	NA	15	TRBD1	CASSSHRRQGGEQYF	TGTGCCAGCAGCTCACACCGCCGACAGGGGGGCGAGCAGTACTTC
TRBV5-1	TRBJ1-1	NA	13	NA	CASSLDWASEAFF	TGCGCCAGCAGCTTGGACTGGGCTTCTGAAGCTTTCTTT
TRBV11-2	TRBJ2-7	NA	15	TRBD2	CASSLLAGVSHEQYF	TGTGCCAGCAGCTTATTAGCGGGAGTGTCCCACGAGCAGTACTTC
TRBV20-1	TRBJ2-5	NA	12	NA	CSASGRAETQYF	TGCAGTGCTAGTGGCAGGGCGGAGACCCAGTACTTC
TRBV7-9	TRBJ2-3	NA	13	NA	CASSTTTGVGQYF	TGTGCCAGCAGCACTACAACAGGCGTTGGGCAGTATTTT
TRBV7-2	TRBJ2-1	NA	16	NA	CASSLGSGLLYNEQFF	TGTGCCAGCAGCTTAGGTTCCGGACTCCTCTACAATGAGCAGTTCTTC
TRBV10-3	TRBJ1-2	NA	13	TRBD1	CASTTGGEYGYTF	TGTGCCAGCACCACAGGGGGCGAGTATGGCTACACCTTC
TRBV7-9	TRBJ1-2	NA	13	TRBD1	CASSPTGDYGYTF	TGTGCCAGCAGCCCTACAGGGGACTATGGCTACACCTTC
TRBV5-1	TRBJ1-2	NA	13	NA	CASSFTGMNGYTF	TGCGCCAGCAGTTTCACAGGGATGAATGGCTACACCTTC
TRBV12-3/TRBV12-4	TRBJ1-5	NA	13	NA	CASSLGEHQPQHF	TGTGCCAGCAGTTTAGGGGAGCATCAGCCCCAGCATTTT
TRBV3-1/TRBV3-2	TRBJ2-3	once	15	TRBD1	CASSPRDRVTDTQYF	TGTGCCAGCAGCCCCCGGGACAGAGTCACAGATACGCAGTATTTT
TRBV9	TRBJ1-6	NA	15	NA	CASSAAGQGEAPLHF	TGTGCCAGCAGCGCCGCGGGGCAGGGAGAAGCACCCCTCCACTTT
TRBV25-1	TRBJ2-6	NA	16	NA	CASSEGFGQGGNVLTF	TGTGCCAGCAGTGAAGGGTTCGGGCAGGGAGGCAACGTCCTGACTTTC
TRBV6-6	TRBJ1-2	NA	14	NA	CASILRTGNYGYTF	TGTGCCAGCATTTTGAGAACCGGGAACTATGGCTACACCTTC
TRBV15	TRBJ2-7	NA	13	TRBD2	CATALSGGYEQYF	TGTGCCACCGCCCTAAGCGGGGGCTACGAGCAGTACTTC
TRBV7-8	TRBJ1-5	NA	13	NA	CASSLVENQPQHF	TGTGCCAGCAGCTTAGTAGAAAATCAGCCCCAGCATTTT
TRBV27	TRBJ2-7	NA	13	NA	CASSSDGSGEQYF	TGTGCCAGCAGTTCGGACGGCTCGGGGGAGCAGTACTTC
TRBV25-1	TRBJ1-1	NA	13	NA	CASSPTGNTEAFF	TGTGCCAGCAGCCCAACAGGAAACACTGAAGCTTTCTTT
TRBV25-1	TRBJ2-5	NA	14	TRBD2	CASSAAERGETQYF	TGTGCCAGCAGTGCCGCGGAGCGGGGAGAGACCCAGTACTTC
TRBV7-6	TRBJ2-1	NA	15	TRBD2	CASSLEIRTSDEQFF	TGTGCCAGCAGCTTAGAAATAAGGACTAGCGATGAGCAGTTCTTC
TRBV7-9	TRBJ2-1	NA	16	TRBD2	CASSSAGTSAYNEQFF	TGTGCCAGCAGCTCCGCAGGGACTAGCGCCTACAATGAGCAGTTCTTC
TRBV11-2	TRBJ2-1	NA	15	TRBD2	CASSLGLADYNEQFF	TGTGCCAGCAGCTTAGGGCTAGCGGACTACAATGAGCAGTTCTTC
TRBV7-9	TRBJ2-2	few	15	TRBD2	CASSLAGTSSGELFF	TGTGCCAGCAGCCTGGCAGGGACTAGCTCCGGGGAGCTGTTTTTT